These 32 T cell receptor beta chains came from one sample sequenced in a study of T cell repertoires in cytomegalovirus infection (dated by TCRdb to between 2018 and 2021). The antigens of these receptors remain unknown. TCRdb names Illumina HiSeq 1500 as the instrument used. The raw public reads went through TCRdb reprocessing: fastp at Q25, MiXCR clone calling, in-frame beta chains kept. One record per CDR3 amino acid sequence lists the most common genes and DNA. The sample profile shows about 700,000 distinct CDR3 sequences; 33% of them were found once. The top ten constitute around a sixth of the sample. In the paper's terms, the treatment or condition label means: in vitro stimulation with specific CMV peptide epitopes to enrich CMV-specific T cells. Sequenced here: cultured PBMCs, sampled from culture after CMV antigen stimulation. The receptors shown here come from a human donor in good health (CMV status not recorded). Some clones in this sample may be carry-over from other donors' samples.

This clonotype was seen at least ten times. The J gene is TRBJ1-5, the V gene TRBV7-8; D remains ambiguous. The germline V gene encodes CDR1 SGHVS and CDR2 FQNEAQ. The CDR3 has 14 amino acids. The V and J ends lost 5 bases and 9 bases respectively, with 17 bases between them. CDR3 DNA: TGTGCCAGCAGCGCCTGGACGGAAGATCGGCCCCAGCATTTT. It encodes CASSAWTEDRPQHF.

This clonotype was detected ten times or more. V gene TRBV7-2 combines with J gene TRBJ2-7, with 9 positions matching TRBD1. The CDR3 is made up of 14 amino acids. Germline lookup yields CDR1 SGHTA and CDR2 FQGNSA. J was trimmed by 5 bases and V by 5 bases; bases with no gene match: 7. In DNA form, the CDR3 reads TGTGCCAGCAGCCCCGGGACAGGGAATCACGAGCAGTACTTC. This encodes CASSPGTGNHEQYF.

In its sample, this clonotype was seen many times. The CDR3 region is CASSLLTSGAQETQYF. CDR3 sequence (DNA): TGTGCCAGCAGCTTACTCACTAGCGGGGCCCAAGAGACCCAGTACTTC. V and J are TRBV7-2 and TRBJ2-5, with 10 nucleotides matching TRBD2. The V segment lost 2 bases and the J segment 1 base; nucleotides outside the gene matches: 4. CDR3 size: 16 residues. CDR1 SGHTA and CDR2 FQGNSA come from the germline V gene. The full variable domain, with the rest looked up from reference TRBV7-2 and TRBJ2-5, is GAGVSQSPSNKVTEKGKDVELRCDPISGHTALYWYRQSLGQGLEFLIYFQGNSAPDKSGLPSDRFSAERTGGSVSTLTIQRTQQEDSAVYLCASSLLTSGAQETQYFGPGTRLLVL.

The chain uses TRBV5-1 and TRBJ2-7; 8 bases match TRBD1. J lost 6 bases, V lost 3 bases, and 8 bases had no gene match. Germline V gene lookup returns CDR1 SGHRS and CDR2 YFSETQ. CDR3 size: 14 residues. The CDR3 reads CASSSDRVTSEQYF. The CDR3 DNA reads as TGCGCCAGCAGCTCGGACAGGGTAACCTCCGAGCAGTACTTC.

This clonotype came up many times. CDR3 in amino acids: CASSPRTSGRDTQYF. In DNA form, the CDR3 reads TGTGCCAGCAGCCCTCGGACTAGCGGGAGAGATACGCAGTATTTT. The chain links TRBV7-2 to TRBJ2-3, with TRBD2 matching over 13 bases. The CDR3 sequence is 15 residues long. J gave up 5 bases and V 5 bases, and 4 bases lay outside the gene matches. In germline, CDR1 is SGHTA, CDR2 FQGNSA.

This sequence joins TRBV5-8 and TRBJ2-7; 7 nucleotides match TRBD1. The CDR3 covers 15 residues. Germline V gene sequence: CDR1 SGHTS, CDR2 YDEGEE. V dropped 1 base and J dropped 1; count of bases not matched to a gene: 5. The CDR3 DNA is TGTGCCAGCAGCTTGTTCGGGACAGAATCCTACGAGCAGTACTTC. It yields the protein CASSLFGTESYEQYF.

This clonotype was seen just once. V usage is TRBV6-2 or TRBV6-3 and J usage is TRBJ1-2, with D unclear. Between the trimmed V and J ends, which lost 4 bases and 5 bases, there was a span of 11 bases. Germline V gene sequence: CDR1 MNHEY, CDR2 SVGEGT. CDR3 length equals 13 residues. This CDR3 is CASSSIKAYGYTF. The CDR3 nucleotides read TGTGCCAGCAGTTCTATAAAGGCATATGGCTACACCTTC.

The chain carries TRBV7-2 and TRBJ2-7; D perhaps matches TRBD2 (5 bases). V lost 2 bases and J lost 6, with 20 bases in between. The CDR3 has 16 amino acids. CDR1 is SGHTA, CDR2 FQGNSA, per germline. CDR3 nucleotides: TGTGCCAGCAGCTTAACCAGCGGCGGACCCCTACCCGAGCAGTACTTC. This gives the protein CASSLTSGGPLPEQYF. The whole variable domain, remainder taken from reference TRBV7-2 and TRBJ2-7, is GAGVSQSPSNKVTEKGKDVELRCDPISGHTALYWYRQSLGQGLEFLIYFQGNSAPDKSGLPSDRFSAERTGGSVSTLTIQRTQQEDSAVYLCASSLTSGGPLPEQYFGPGTRLTVT.

J is TRBJ2-1 and V is TRBV20-1; 8 bases are a match to TRBD2. There are 14 residues in the CDR3. V shed 5 bases, J shed 7 bases, and the junction held 10 bases outside the gene matches. CDR1 is DFQATT and CDR2 is SNEGSKA in the germline V gene (reference sequence). The chain's CDR3 is CSAHHRGGRNEQFF. CDR3 bases: TGCAGTGCTCACCATCGGGGGGGCCGGAATGAGCAGTTCTTC.

The chain has TRBV7-7 and TRBJ2-7; tentatively, D is TRBD1 or TRBD2 (5 bases each). Looked up from germline, CDR1 is SSHAT and CDR2 is FNYEAQ (reference sequence). V was pared by 5 bases and J by 6 bases, with 14 bases between. The CDR3 is made up of 13 amino acids. The DNA of the CDR3 is TGTGCCAGCAGCCCGCACCCGGGGCTCGAGCAGTACTTC. As protein: CASSPHPGLEQYF.

Ten or more counts support this clonotype. The chain has TRBV7-2 and TRBJ1-1; D is ambiguous. This CDR3 spans 14 amino acids. Per germline, CDR1 SGHTA and CDR2 FQGNSA. Between the trimmed V and J ends, which lost 5 bases and 3 bases, there was a span of 13 bases. CDR3 DNA: TGTGCCAGCAGCCTAGGATCCGGTTACACTGAAGCTTTCTTT. It codes for CASSLGSGYTEAFF.

The V and J genes are TRBV10-3 and TRBJ2-1; D not certain. Per the germline V gene, CDR1 is ENHRY and CDR2 is SYGVKD. V was shortened by 4 bases and J by 6 bases, with 16 bases between the two germline ends. The CDR3 loop spans 15 amino acids. The CDR3 region is CAISAGWRGVNEQFF. The CDR3 bases are TGTGCCATCAGTGCTGGGTGGCGAGGTGTCAATGAGCAGTTCTTC.

A note on this clonotype: The junction and the germline gene differ at one end; a read error may be behind it. This chain uses TRBV4-1 with TRBJ1-3, with D possibly matching TRBD1 (6 bases). The CDR3 contains 15 residues. Germline V gene lookup returns CDR1 MGHRA and CDR2 YSYEKL. The CDR3, as DNA: TGCGTCAGCAGCCAACAGGACAGAGCTGGAAACACCATATATTTT. Its translation: CVSSQQDRAGNTIYF.

V usage is TRBV7-2 and J usage is TRBJ2-5; a weak D match, TRBD2 (5 bases). This CDR3 is 15 amino acids long. The ends were cut back, 1 base at V and 8 bases at J, with 17 bases in the middle. Per the germline V gene, CDR1 is SGHTA and CDR2 is FQGNSA. The CDR3 DNA is TGTGCCAGCAGCTTAGGTCTGGGAGCCCGCGGAACCCAGTACTTC. Translating gives CASSLGLGARGTQYF.

The gene calls are TRBV20-1 and TRBJ2-1; D is unresolved. V lost 3 bases, J lost 4 bases, and 7 bases lay in between. Germline V gives CDR1 DFQATT, CDR2 SNEGSKA (reference sequence). CDR3 size: 12 residues. As DNA, the CDR3 is TGCAGTGCTAGCAAGCCATACAATGAGCAGTTCTTC. Amino acid sequence: CSASKPYNEQFF.

The chain joins TRBV2 to TRBJ1-1; D possibly corresponds to TRBD1 (5 bases). Per the germline V gene, CDR1 is SNHLY and CDR2 is FYNNEI. Trimming shortened V by 8 bases and J by 10 bases, and 23 bases separated the two germline ends. This CDR3 has 14 amino acids. The CDR3 spells CASFPKGGRTGAFF. The CDR3 region has the DNA TGTGCCAGCTTCCCTAAGGGCGGTCGAACAGGAGCTTTCTTT.

This clonotype has more than one count but fewer than ten. This chain links TRBV7-9 with TRBJ2-7, with 10 bases identical to TRBD1. Germline V lookup: CDR1 SEHNR, CDR2 FQNEAQ (reference sequence). V lost 0 bases and J lost 2; bases outside the gene matches: 7. The CDR3 has 17 residues. The CDR3 here is CASSLAARTGGAYEQYF. The CDR3 DNA reads as TGTGCCAGCAGCTTAGCGGCTCGGACAGGGGGGGCCTACGAGCAGTACTTC.

This chain joins TRBV28 and TRBJ2-4; 7 nucleotides line up with TRBD1. V was pared by 5 bases and J by 12 bases, with 19 bases of the junction left unmatched. The CDR3 has 16 residues. Germline V gives CDR1 MDHEN, CDR2 SYDVKM. The chain's CDR3 is CASSTTSEGAPYCQYF. In DNA, the CDR3 is TGTGCCAGCAGTACCACCTCTGAGGGGGCCCCTTATTGTCAGTACTTC.

The chain employs TRBV28 and TRBJ1-4; 9 bases fit TRBD1. Trimming removed 7 bases from V and 4 bases from J; junction bases left unmatched: 4. Per germline, CDR1 MDHEN and CDR2 SYDVKM. The CDR3 consists of 14 residues. For the CDR3, the DNA is TGTGCCAGCACACAGGGGGCTGATAATGAAAAACTGTTTTTT. Protein sequence: CASTQGADNEKLFF.

This clonotype was seen only a few times. V is TRBV10-3 and J is TRBJ2-3; TRBD2 agrees at 12 bases. CDR3 size: 18 residues. V lost 0 bases and J lost 3; bases outside the gene matches: 7. Germline V lookup: CDR1 ENHRY, CDR2 SYGVKD. Here the CDR3 reads CAISESATSGSSTDTQYF. The DNA of the CDR3 is TGTGCCATCAGTGAGTCCGCGACTAGCGGGAGTTCGACAGATACGCAGTATTTT.

This chain joins TRBV20-1 and TRBJ2-7, with D perhaps TRBD2 (6 bases). V was clipped by 6 bases and J by 3 bases, with 18 bases between them. The germline gives CDR1 DFQATT, CDR2 SNEGSKA (reference sequence). The CDR3 spans 14 residues. CDR3 amino acids: CSAQVGLSFYEQYF. The CDR3 nucleotides read TGCAGTGCACAGGTGGGACTTTCCTTCTACGAGCAGTACTTC.

In its sample, this clonotype was seen many times. V and J are TRBV7-8 and TRBJ2-5, with TRBD2 as a possible D gene (5 bases). Per the germline V gene, CDR1 is SGHVS and CDR2 is FQNEAQ. V lost 6 bases, J lost 5 bases, and 16 bases lay in between. This CDR3 spans 14 amino acids. The CDR3 bases are TGTGCCAGCAGATTAAGCGGTATCCGGGAGACCCAGTACTTC. Amino acid sequence: CASRLSGIRETQYF.

This clonotype was observed a few times. The chain uses TRBV12-3 or TRBV12-4 and TRBJ2-1; no clear D. This CDR3 comprises 14 residues. Trimming left V 2 bases short and J 7 bases short, with 12 bases between. This CDR3 is CASSLRAATNEQFF. CDR3 coding DNA: TGTGCCAGCAGTTTAAGGGCAGCGACGAATGAGCAGTTCTTC.

This chain connects TRBV14 to TRBJ1-6; 9 nucleotides line up with TRBD1. CDR1 and CDR2 from the germline V gene are SGHDN and FVKESK. The CDR3 extends over 14 amino acids. Losses at the gene ends were 4 bases for V and 10 bases for J; bases not matched to a gene: 5. The CDR3 region is CASSPGTGWSPLHF. The CDR3 bases are TGTGCCAGCAGCCCCGGGACAGGGTGGTCACCCCTCCACTTT. The variable domain in full, with the rest retrieved from reference TRBV14 and TRBJ1-6, is EAGVTQFPSHSVIEKGQTVTLRCDPISGHDNLYWYRRVMGKEIKFLLHFVKESKQDESGMPNNRFLAERTGGTYSTLKVQPAELEDSGVYFCASSPGTGWSPLHFGNGTRLTVT.

The chain couples TRBV4-1 to TRBJ2-2; D not resolved. The CDR3 runs 15 residues. Germline lookup yields CDR1 MGHRA and CDR2 YSYEKL. V lost 0 bases to trimming and J lost 2 bases, with 7 bases between them. Here the CDR3 reads CASSQERPNTGELFF. In DNA form, the CDR3 reads TGCGCCAGCAGCCAAGAGAGGCCCAACACCGGGGAGCTGTTTTTT.

The CDR3 sequence is CASSQSYRTEAFF. Written as DNA, the CDR3 is TGTGCCAGCAGCCAATCGTACAGGACTGAAGCTTTCTTT. This chain uses TRBV16 with TRBJ1-1, with D possibly being TRBD1 (5 bases). V lost 0 bases to trimming and J lost 5 bases, with 7 bases between them. Germline loops: CDR1 KGHSY, CDR2 FQNENV. This CDR3 contains 13 residues.

The V gene is TRBV20-1, the J gene TRBJ1-5; D is possibly TRBD1 (5 bases). The CDR3 contains 14 residues. V lost 7 bases and J 4 bases, leaving 17 bases between the germline ends. Germline values: CDR1 DFQATT, CDR2 SNEGSKA (reference sequence). DNA of the CDR3: TGCAGTGTGGGGCGGGGGAACCAAAATCAGCCCCAGCATTTT. As protein: CSVGRGNQNQPQHF.

The chain uses TRBV6-1 and TRBJ2-7; no clear D. V lost 6 bases and J 3 bases, leaving 21 bases between the germline ends. The CDR3 is 16 amino acids. Germline CDR1 MNHNS, CDR2 SASEGT. The CDR3 nucleotides are TGTGCCAGCAGGCGTCAGACACCTGGAGTTTACTACGAGCAGTACTTC. This encodes CASRRQTPGVYYEQYF.

J is TRBJ1-1 and V is TRBV7-9, with D unclear. V gave up 5 bases and J gave up 1 base, with 8 bases separating them. The V gene's germline CDR1 is SEHNR and CDR2 FQNEAQ (reference sequence). The length of the CDR3 is 13 residues. In DNA form, the CDR3 reads TGTGCCAGCAGCCCTTTCTCGAACACTGAAGCTTTCTTT. Protein product: CASSPFSNTEAFF.

In this sample, this clonotype turned up a few times. CDR3 sequence: CASRLAGGSDTQYF. The CDR3 bases are TGTGCCAGCAGACTAGCGGGGGGTTCAGATACGCAGTATTTT. V gene TRBV12-3 or TRBV12-4 combines with J gene TRBJ2-3; the match to TRBD2 covers 12 bases. V trimming: 6 bases; J trimming: 4 bases; junction bases outside the gene matches: 2. This CDR3 has 14 amino acids.

The CDR3: CASSMDKQGPQHF. The CDR3 DNA reads TGTGCCAGTAGTATGGACAAACAAGGGCCCCAGCATTTT. The chain joins TRBV19 to TRBJ1-5; a possible D gene is TRBD1 (5 bases). Trimming stripped 3 bases from V and 9 bases from J, with 12 bases between. CDR1 LNHDA and CDR2 SQIVND come from the germline V gene (reference sequence). There are 13 residues in the CDR3.

V usage is TRBV15 and J usage is TRBJ2-7, with 7 bases fitting TRBD1. Germline V CDR1 and CDR2: LNHNV, YYDKDF (reference sequence). V shed 4 bases, J shed 2 bases, and the junction held 5 bases outside the gene matches. The CDR3 spans 14 residues. The CDR3 DNA sequence: TGTGCCACCAGCACGACAGGGCCCCCCTACGAGCAGTACTTC. Encoded protein: CATSTTGPPYEQYF.